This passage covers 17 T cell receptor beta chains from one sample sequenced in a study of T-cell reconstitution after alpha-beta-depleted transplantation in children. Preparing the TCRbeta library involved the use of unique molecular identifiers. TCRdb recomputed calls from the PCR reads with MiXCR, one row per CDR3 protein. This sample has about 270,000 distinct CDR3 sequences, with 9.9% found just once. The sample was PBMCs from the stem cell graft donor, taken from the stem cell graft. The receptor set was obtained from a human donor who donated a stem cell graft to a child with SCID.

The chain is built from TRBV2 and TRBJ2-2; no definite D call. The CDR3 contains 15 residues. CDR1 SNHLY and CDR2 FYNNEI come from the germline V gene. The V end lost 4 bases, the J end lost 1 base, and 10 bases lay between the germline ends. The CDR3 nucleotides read TGTGCCAGCAGTGTAGAGAGCCGGAACACCGGGGAGCTGTTTTTT. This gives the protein CASSVESRNTGELFF.

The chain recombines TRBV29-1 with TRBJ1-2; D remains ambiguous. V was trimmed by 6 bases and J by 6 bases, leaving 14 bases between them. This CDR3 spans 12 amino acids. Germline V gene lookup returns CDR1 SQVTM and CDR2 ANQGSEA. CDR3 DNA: TGCAGCGTCAACGGGGAGATGGATGGCTACACCTTC. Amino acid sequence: CSVNGEMDGYTF.

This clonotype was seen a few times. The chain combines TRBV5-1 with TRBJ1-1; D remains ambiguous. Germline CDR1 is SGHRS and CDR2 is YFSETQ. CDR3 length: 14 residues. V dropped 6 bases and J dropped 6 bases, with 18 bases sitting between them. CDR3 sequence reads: CASTPSGSAAEAFF. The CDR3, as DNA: TGCGCCAGCACCCCGTCAGGTTCGGCGGCTGAAGCTTTCTTT.

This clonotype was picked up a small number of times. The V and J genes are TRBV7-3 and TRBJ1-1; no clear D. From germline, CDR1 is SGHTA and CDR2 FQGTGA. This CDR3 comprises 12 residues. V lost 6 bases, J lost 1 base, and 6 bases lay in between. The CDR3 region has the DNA TGTGCCAGCAGAAGCCCGAACACTGAAGCTTTCTTT. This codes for CASRSPNTEAFF.

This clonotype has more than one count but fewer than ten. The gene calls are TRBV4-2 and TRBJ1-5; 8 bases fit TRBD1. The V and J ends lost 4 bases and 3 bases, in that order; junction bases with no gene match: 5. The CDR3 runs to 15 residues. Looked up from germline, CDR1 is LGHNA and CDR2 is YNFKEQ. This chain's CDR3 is CASSRGQGDNQPQHF. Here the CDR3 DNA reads TGTGCCAGCAGCCGAGGACAGGGTGACAATCAGCCCCAGCATTTT.

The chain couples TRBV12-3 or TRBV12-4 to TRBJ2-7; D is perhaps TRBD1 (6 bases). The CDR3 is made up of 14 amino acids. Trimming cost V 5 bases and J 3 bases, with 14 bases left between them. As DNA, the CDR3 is TGTGCCAGCAGTACCCCAGGGGAGAGCTACGAGCAGTACTTC. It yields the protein CASSTPGESYEQYF.

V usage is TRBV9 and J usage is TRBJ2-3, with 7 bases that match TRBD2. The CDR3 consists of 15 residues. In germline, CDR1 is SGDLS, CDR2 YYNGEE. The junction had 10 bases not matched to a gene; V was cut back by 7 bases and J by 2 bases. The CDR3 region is CASSRDYPNTDTQYF. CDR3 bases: TGTGCCAGCTCAAGGGACTACCCGAACACAGATACGCAGTATTTT.

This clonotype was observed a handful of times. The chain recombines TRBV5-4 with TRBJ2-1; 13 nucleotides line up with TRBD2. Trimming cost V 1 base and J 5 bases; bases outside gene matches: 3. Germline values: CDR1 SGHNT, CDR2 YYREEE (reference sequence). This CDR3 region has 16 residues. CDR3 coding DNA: TGTGCCAGCAGCTTGAGACTAGCGGGGGGTCACAATGAGCAGTTCTTC. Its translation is CASSLRLAGGHNEQFF.

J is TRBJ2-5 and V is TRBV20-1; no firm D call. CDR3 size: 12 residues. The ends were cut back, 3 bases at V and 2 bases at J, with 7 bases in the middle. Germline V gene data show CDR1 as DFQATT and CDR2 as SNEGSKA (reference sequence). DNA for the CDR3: TGCAGTGCTAGTGCCAGACAAGAGACCCAGTACTTC. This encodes CSASARQETQYF.

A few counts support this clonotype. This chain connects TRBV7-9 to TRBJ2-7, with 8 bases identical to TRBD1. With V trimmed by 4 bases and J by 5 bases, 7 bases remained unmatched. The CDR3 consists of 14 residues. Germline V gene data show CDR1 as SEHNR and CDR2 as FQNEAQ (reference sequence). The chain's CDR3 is CASSWTTGVDEQYF. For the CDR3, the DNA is TGTGCCAGCAGCTGGACGACAGGGGTTGACGAGCAGTACTTC.

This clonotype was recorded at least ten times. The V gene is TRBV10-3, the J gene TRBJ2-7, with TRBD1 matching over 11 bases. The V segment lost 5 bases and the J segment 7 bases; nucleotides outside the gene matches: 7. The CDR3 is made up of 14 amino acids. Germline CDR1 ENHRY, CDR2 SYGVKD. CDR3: CAISQGQGAWEQYF. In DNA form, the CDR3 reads TGTGCCATCAGTCAAGGACAGGGGGCTTGGGAGCAGTACTTC.

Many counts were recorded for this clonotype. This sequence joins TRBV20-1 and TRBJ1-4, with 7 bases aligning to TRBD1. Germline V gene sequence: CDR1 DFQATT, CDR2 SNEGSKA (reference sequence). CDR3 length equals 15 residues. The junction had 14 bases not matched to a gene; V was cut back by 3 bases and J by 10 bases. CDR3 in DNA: TGCAGTGCTAGGGAACTACAGGGGCCGGGAGGAAAACTGTTTTTT. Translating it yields CSARELQGPGGKLFF.

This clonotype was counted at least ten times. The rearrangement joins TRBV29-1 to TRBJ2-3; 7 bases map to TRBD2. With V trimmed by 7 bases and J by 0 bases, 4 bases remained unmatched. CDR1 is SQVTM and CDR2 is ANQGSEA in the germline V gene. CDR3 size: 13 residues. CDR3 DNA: TGCAGCGCCTCAGCGGGAAGCACAGATACGCAGTATTTT. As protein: CSASAGSTDTQYF.

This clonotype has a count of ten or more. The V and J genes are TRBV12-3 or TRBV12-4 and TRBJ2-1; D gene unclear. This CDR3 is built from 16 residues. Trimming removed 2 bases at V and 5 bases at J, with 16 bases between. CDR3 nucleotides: TGTGCCAGCAGTTTACCTTCCGGTTTTGGCGACAATGAGCAGTTCTTC. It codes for CASSLPSGFGDNEQFF.

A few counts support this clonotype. The CDR3 is CASSYPASGGTSTDTQYF. The CDR3 coding sequence is TGTGCCAGCAGTTACCCGGCTAGCGGGGGGACTAGCACAGATACGCAGTATTTT. The rearrangement uses TRBV6-5 and TRBJ2-3; TRBD2 matches at 11 bases. With 2 bases clipped from V and 0 bases from J, the junction kept 7 bases outside the gene matches. Germline V CDR1 and CDR2: MNHEY, SVGAGI. The CDR3 is 18 residues long.

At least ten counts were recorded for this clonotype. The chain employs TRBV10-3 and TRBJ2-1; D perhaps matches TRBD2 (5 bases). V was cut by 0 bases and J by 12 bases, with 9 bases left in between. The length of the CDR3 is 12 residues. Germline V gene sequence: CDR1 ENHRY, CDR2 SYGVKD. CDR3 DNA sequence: TGTGCCATCAGTGAGTCTTCGGGAATGCAGTTCTTC. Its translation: CAISESSGMQFF.

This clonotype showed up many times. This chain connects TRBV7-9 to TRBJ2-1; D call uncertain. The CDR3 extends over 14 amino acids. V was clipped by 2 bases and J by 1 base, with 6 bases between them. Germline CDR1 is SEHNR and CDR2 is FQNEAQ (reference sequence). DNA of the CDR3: TGTGCCAGCAGCTTATCCGGGTCCTACAATGAGCAGTTCTTC. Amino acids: CASSLSGSYNEQFF.